Listed below are T cell receptor beta chains from one sample, sequenced in a study of T-cell memory formation after mild COVID-19. Each CDR3 protein gets one entry after TCRdb re-called the 5' RACE reads with MiXCR. The data contain hundreds of thousands of distinct CDR3 sequences, approximately 19% of them singletons. Sequences were obtained from PBMCs or a T cell subset sorted from them (not recorded which). These receptors all come from a man aged 18-30 years who had mild COVID-19 (a few samples of this study predate the infection). Cell type and time point are not known. The CDR3 runs from the conserved cysteine through the conserved F or W. A D gene is named only where the DNA matches it firmly. Only some rows state a clone size, as once, few, many or a class for expanded clones.

>.|TRBV7-9|TRBD1|TRBJ1-4
CASTRQGSNEKLFF
TGTGCCAGCACCAGACAGGGCTCTAATGAAAAACTGTTTTTT
>few|TRBV12-3/TRBV12-4|.|TRBJ1-5
CASSSQAVNQPQHF
TGTGCCAGCAGTTCTCAGGCAGTCAATCAGCCCCAGCATTTT
>.|TRBV12-3/TRBV12-4|.|TRBJ1-5
CASSWTPMGPQHF
TGTGCCAGCAGCTGGACCCCAATGGGGCCCCAGCATTTT
>.|TRBV11-2|.|TRBJ1-1
CASVSGRRNTEAFF
TGTGCCAGCGTCTCGGGCAGGAGGAACACTGAAGCTTTCTTT
>few|TRBV5-1|TRBD2|TRBJ2-5
CASSLTLLAGAGETQYF
TGCGCCAGCAGCTTGACTCTACTAGCGGGGGCCGGGGAGACCCAGTACTTC
>few|TRBV6-5|.|TRBJ1-1
CASSYGSSTEAFF
TGTGCCAGCAGTTACGGAAGTAGCACTGAAGCTTTCTTT
>.|TRBV15|TRBD1|TRBJ2-1
CATSREGQGVNEQFF
TGTGCCACCAGCAGAGAGGGACAGGGGGTCAATGAGCAGTTCTTC
>few|TRBV5-1|.|TRBJ2-5
CASSLAGQGGSGETQYF
TGCGCCAGCAGCTTGGCCGGACAGGGAGGGAGCGGAGAGACCCAGTACTTC
>few|TRBV6-6|TRBD2|TRBJ2-2
CASTPTSGGLNTGELFF
TGTGCCAGCACCCCGACTAGCGGGGGACTAAACACCGGGGAGCTGTTTTTT
>few|TRBV7-2|TRBD1|TRBJ1-5
CASSPGPAGGGQPQHF
TGTGCCAGCAGTCCAGGGCCGGCAGGGGGGGGACAGCCCCAGCATTTT
>few|TRBV7-6|TRBD1|TRBJ2-2
CASSLWTGPNTGELFF
TGTGCCAGCAGCCTCTGGACAGGGCCGAACACCGGGGAGCTGTTTTTT
>.|TRBV2|.|TRBJ2-7
CASRMSSNEQYF
TGTGCCAGCAGGATGTCTAGCAACGAGCAGTACTTC
>once|TRBV7-9|TRBD1|TRBJ1-2
CASSFRQGPNYGYTF
TGTGCCAGCAGCTTTAGACAGGGACCGAACTATGGCTACACCTTC
>many|TRBV6-5|TRBD2|TRBJ2-3
CACHGRADTQYF
TGTGCCTGTCACGGGAGGGCAGATACGCAGTATTTT
>few|TRBV5-1|TRBD1|TRBJ2-7
CASSKDRGGYEQYF
TGCGCCAGCAGCAAGGACAGGGGAGGGTACGAGCAGTACTTC
>.|TRBV20-1|TRBD2|TRBJ2-1
CSAKSVAGGHEQFF
TGCAGTGCCAAATCGGTAGCGGGGGGCCATGAGCAGTTCTTC
>.|TRBV19|TRBD1|TRBJ1-1
CASSGRARGSTEAFF
TGTGCCAGTAGTGGCCGTGCCAGGGGGAGCACTGAAGCTTTCTTT
>.|TRBV9|.|TRBJ2-7
CASSVDLASYEQYF
TGTGCCAGCAGCGTAGACCTAGCCTCCTACGAGCAGTACTTC
>few|TRBV5-8|TRBD2|TRBJ2-3
CASRRSSGGATDTQYF
TGTGCCAGCAGGCGATCTAGCGGGGGGGCGACAGATACGCAGTATTTT
>few|TRBV7-2|TRBD2|TRBJ2-5
CASSLAGSGIQETQYF
TGTGCCAGCAGCTTAGCTGGCAGCGGGATACAAGAGACCCAGTACTTC
>.|TRBV24-1|TRBD2|TRBJ2-1
CATSDPWSGGGNEQFF
TGTGCCACCAGTGACCCCTGGAGCGGGGGGGGCAATGAGCAGTTCTTC
>.|TRBV24-1|.|TRBJ1-6
CATSDPVYGDSPLHF
TGTGCCACCAGTGATCCCGTTTATGGCGACTCACCCCTCCACTTT
>few|TRBV7-9|.|TRBJ1-1
CASSLREGTEAFF
TGTGCCAGCAGCTTAAGGGAAGGCACTGAAGCTTTCTTT
>.|TRBV4-2|.|TRBJ1-1
CASSPRGEGSTEAFF
TGTGCCAGCAGCCCGAGGGGGGAAGGAAGCACTGAAGCTTTCTTT
>.|TRBV7-6|.|TRBJ2-2
CASSPQVGELFF
TGTGCCAGCAGCCCGCAGGTCGGGGAGCTGTTTTTT
>.|TRBV18|.|TRBJ1-5
CASSPFVEGGSNQPQHF
TGTGCCAGCTCACCATTTGTGGAGGGAGGTAGCAATCAGCCCCAGCATTTT
>.|TRBV19|.|TRBJ1-1
CASIGQNTEAFF
TGTGCCAGTATCGGGCAGAACACTGAAGCTTTCTTT
>few|TRBV30|.|TRBJ2-3
CAWSSGDTQYF
TGTGCCTGGAGTTCGGGAGATACGCAGTATTTT
>few|TRBV12-3/TRBV12-4|.|TRBJ2-3
CASTPMDRRSTDTQYF
TGTGCCAGCACCCCTATGGACAGACGGAGCACAGATACGCAGTATTTT
>.|TRBV11-2|.|TRBJ2-3
CASSSYWTESTDTQYF
TGTGCCAGCAGCTCATATTGGACAGAATCCACAGATACGCAGTATTTT
>.|TRBV4-3|TRBD1|TRBJ1-3
CASSQDTGGYGNTIYF
TGCGCCAGCAGCCAAGATACAGGGGGTTATGGAAACACCATATATTTT
>few|TRBV12-3/TRBV12-4|.|TRBJ1-1
CASRRNPQVRNTEAFF
TGTGCCAGCAGGAGGAACCCTCAAGTGAGGAACACTGAAGCTTTCTTT
>.|TRBV9|.|TRBJ2-3
CASSAAPPDTQYF
TGTGCCAGCAGCGCCGCCCCCCCGGATACGCAGTATTTT
>few|TRBV27|TRBD1|TRBJ1-4
CASSPGTGGSEKLFF
TGTGCCAGCAGTCCGGGGACAGGGGGCAGTGAAAAACTGTTTTTT
>.|TRBV7-9|.|TRBJ1-6
CASRNTGISYNSPLHF
TGTGCCAGCAGAAATACAGGGATCTCCTATAATTCACCCCTCCACTTT
>.|TRBV7-6|TRBD1|TRBJ1-2
CASSQGDRGKYGYTF
TGTGCCAGCAGCCAAGGGGACAGGGGAAAATATGGCTACACCTTC
>few|TRBV28|.|TRBJ1-2
CASSFTPFGREILGYTF
TGTGCCAGCAGTTTTACTCCCTTCGGCAGGGAAATTCTTGGCTACACCTTC
>once|TRBV6-5|.|TRBJ1-2
CASRRVPGDGYGSGYTF
TGTGCCAGCAGACGGGTTCCAGGGGATGGGTATGGTTCCGGCTACACCTTC
>.|TRBV19|.|TRBJ2-4
CASSTGGVAKNIQYF
TGTGCCAGTAGTACTGGAGGGGTAGCCAAAAACATTCAGTACTTC
>.|TRBV7-9|TRBD2|TRBJ2-5
CASSLRSGGRQETQYF
TGTGCCAGCAGCCTCCGAAGCGGGGGGCGTCAAGAGACCCAGTACTTC